This T cell receptor beta chain was found in a study of cytomegalovirus exposure and HLA in healthy donors. Study-wide points: It was in a later analysis that TCR association rates were seen to vary by HLA locus, highest for DRB1 and lowest for HLA-C. Trimming of TCR beta V- and J-genes showed a link, identified in a later analysis, to a missense DCLRE1C variant. Highly shared variants forming one cluster were likely a sequencing artifact.

Trimming stripped 6 bases from V and 4 bases from J, with 18 bases between. This CDR3 spans 15 amino acids. Germline CDR1 LNHDA, CDR2 SQIVND (reference sequence). Donors likely had unrecorded immune exposures despite being nominally healthy when sampled. This clone was observed many times. Its target is not known. Amplification used 60 Vbeta primers and 13 Jbeta primers. The assay was immunoSEQ multiplex PCR, and TCRdb's table has in-frame clones only and misses some. This sample has over 110,000 clones, with roughly 80% found just once. Sequencing was carried out using PBMCs. The TCR sequence derives from a female donor in good health and CMV-seronegative. J is TRBJ1-1 and V is TRBV19; D unresolved. Written as DNA, the CDR3 is TGTGCCAGTAGAGTCCCCCACCTTGGGCCCACTGAAGCTTTCTTT. Its translation is CASRVPHLGPTEAFF.